The 17 T cell receptor beta chains below were found in one sample sequenced in a study of cytomegalovirus exposure and HLA in healthy donors. PCR employed 60 Vbeta and 13 Jbeta primers. Assay: immunoSEQ multiplex PCR; the TCRdb copy retains only in-frame clones and omits some. The sample contains some 120,000 clones, 75% to 85% of which appear only once. Sequencing was done on a sample of PBMCs. These receptors were collected from a man between 25 and 39 years old in good health and CMV-seropositive.

The chain has TRBV5-6 and TRBJ2-5; tentative D call: TRBD2 (6 bases). The CDR3 length is 14 residues. In germline, CDR1 is SGHDT, CDR2 YYEEEE. Trimming removed 4 bases from V and 4 bases from J, with 14 bases in between. The CDR3 sequence: CASSQGGGAETQYF. CDR3 sequence (DNA): TGTGCCAGCAGCCAGGGCGGCGGGGCAGAGACCCAGTACTTC. The full variable domain, with the rest looked up from reference TRBV5-6 and TRBJ2-5, is DAGVTQSPTHLIKTRGQQVTLRCSPKSGHDTVSWYQQALGQGPQFIFQYYEEEERQRGNFPDRFSGHQFPNYSSELNVNALLLGDSALYLCASSQGGGAETQYFGPGTRLLVL.

In this sample, this clone turned up a few times. The chain uses TRBV29-1 and TRBJ1-1; weak D call: TRBD1 (6 bases). CDR1 and CDR2 from the germline V gene are SQVTM and ANQGSEA. CDR3 size: 15 residues. The V gene lost 4 bases and the J gene lost 0 bases, with 15 bases spanning the gap. CDR3 in DNA: TGCAGCGTTGGTCCGGAAACAGGGATGAACACTGAAGCTTTCTTT. Translating it yields CSVGPETGMNTEAFF. Variable domain in full (rest from reference TRBV29-1 and TRBJ1-1): SAVISQKPSRDICQRGTSLTIQCQVDSQVTMMFWYRQQPGQSLTLIATANQGSEATYESGFVIDKFPISRPNLTFSTLTVSNMSPEDSSIYLCSVGPETGMNTEAFFGQGTRLTVV.

The chain joins TRBV30 to TRBJ1-2; possibly TRBD1 for D (5 bases). The germline CDR1 and CDR2 sequences are GTSNPN and SVGIG (reference sequence). The CDR3 totals 14 residues. Trimming cost V 5 bases and J 7 bases, with 20 bases left between them. In DNA, the CDR3 is TGTGCCTGGCGAAATTTGGAAGGGGTAGGTGGCTACACCTTC. This codes for CAWRNLEGVGGYTF.

The chain joins TRBV11-2 to TRBJ1-5, with D tentatively TRBD1 (5 bases). CDR1 and CDR2 from the germline V gene are SGHAT and FQNNGV. The CDR3 covers 15 residues. The V gene lost 0 bases and the J gene lost 5 bases, with 11 bases spanning the gap. In nucleotides, the CDR3 is TGTGCCAGCAGCTTAGATCCAGGGCTTGATCAGCCCCAGCATTTT. Amino acids: CASSLDPGLDQPQHF. Based on the CDR3 plus reference TRBV11-2 and TRBJ1-5, the full variable domain is EAGVAQSPRYKIIEKRQSVAFWCNPISGHATLYWYQQILGQGPKLLIQFQNNGVVDDSQLPKDRFSAERLKGVDSTLKIQPAKLEDSAVYLCASSLDPGLDQPQHFGDGTRLSIL.

This clone was seen a handful of times. The CDR3 region has the DNA TGCGCCAGCAGCTTTAGCGGGGGCCGCACAGATACGCAGTATTTT. Its protein is CASSFSGGRTDTQYF. J is TRBJ2-3 and V is TRBV5-1, with 9 bases fitting TRBD2. The V gene's germline CDR1 is SGHRS and CDR2 YFSETQ. J gave up 1 base and V 2 bases, and 2 bases lay outside the gene matches. There are 15 residues in the CDR3.

This clone was observed a few times. The rearrangement joins TRBV28 to TRBJ1-1; maybe TRBD1 (5 bases). Germline V lookup: CDR1 MDHEN, CDR2 SYDVKM. The V end lost 3 bases, the J end lost 5 bases, and 13 bases lay between the germline ends. This CDR3 comprises 14 residues. CDR3 bases: TGTGCCAGCAGTTTTGATGGGGAGGGGACTGAAGCTTTCTTT. Protein: CASSFDGEGTEAFF.

The chain has TRBV25-1 and TRBJ1-4; 11 nucleotides match TRBD1. V shed 3 bases and J 8 bases; nucleotides not matched to a gene: 8. The germline V gene encodes CDR1 MGHDK and CDR2 SYGVNS. This CDR3 region has 16 residues. The CDR3 DNA follows: TGTGCCAGCAGTGACAATGCCGGGACAGGGGGGGAAAAACTGTTTTTT. Translated: CASSDNAGTGGEKLFF.

The V call is TRBV7-2, the J call TRBJ2-2, with 9 bases fitting TRBD2. This CDR3 spans 15 amino acids. Germline trimming cut 1 base from V and 6 bases from J; bases unmatched to any gene: 3. Germline V gene sequence: CDR1 SGHTA, CDR2 FQGNSA. The CDR3 DNA reads as TGTGCCAGCAGCTTAGTTAGCGGGGGATCCGGGGAGCTGTTTTTT. Protein product: CASSLVSGGSGELFF. Filled out from reference TRBV7-2 and TRBJ2-2, the complete variable domain reads GAGVSQSPSNKVTEKGKDVELRCDPISGHTALYWYRQSLGQGLEFLIYFQGNSAPDKSGLPSDRFSAERTGGSVSTLTIQRTQQEDSAVYLCASSLVSGGSGELFFGEGSRLTVL.

The V call is TRBV15, the J call TRBJ1-1; 7 nucleotides match TRBD1. The CDR3 has 17 amino acids. Looked up from germline, CDR1 is LNHNV and CDR2 is YYDKDF (reference sequence). The trim removed 1 base at V and 4 bases at J, leaving 12 bases unmatched. The CDR3 protein is CATSRVTYRGPVTEAFF. The CDR3 DNA reads as TGTGCCACCAGCAGAGTGACCTACAGGGGCCCTGTCACTGAAGCTTTCTTT.

The V call is TRBV7-3, the J call TRBJ2-1, with 8 positions matching TRBD1. CDR3 length: 14 residues. The ends lost 8 bases at V and 8 bases at J; junction bases unmatched: 11. Germline V gives CDR1 SGHTA, CDR2 FQGTGA. CDR3 sequence: CASRLTGGGHEQFF. The CDR3, as DNA: TGTGCCAGCCGACTCACAGGGGGTGGCCATGAGCAGTTCTTC.

V gene TRBV7-9 combines with J gene TRBJ1-4; a weak D match, TRBD1 (6 bases). V was cut by 5 bases and J by 8 bases, with 15 bases left in between. Germline-derived CDR1 and CDR2 are SEHNR and FQNEAQ (reference sequence). This CDR3 has 14 amino acids. In nucleotides, the CDR3 is TGTGCCAGCAGCCCGGACAGTTCGGGGGAAAAACTGTTTTTT. Amino acid sequence: CASSPDSSGEKLFF.

The rearrangement links TRBV10-3 to TRBJ2-1; TRBD2 aligns across 7 bases. Trimming at V came to 10 bases and at J to 0 bases, leaving 6 bases not matched to a gene. Germline CDR1 and CDR2: ENHRY and SYGVKD. CDR3 length equals 14 residues. CDR3 nucleotide sequence: TGTGCCACGGAAGCGGGGTACTCCTACAATGAGCAGTTCTTC. This gives the protein CATEAGYSYNEQFF.

This rearrangement joins TRBV7-2 to TRBJ1-2, with TRBD1 matching 8 bases. Germline values: CDR1 SGHTA, CDR2 FQGNSA. CDR3 length: 15 amino acids. V was clipped by 5 bases and J by 8 bases; unmatched bases: 13. The CDR3 nucleotides are TGTGCCAGCAGCGATCGCGACAGGGGCGTGAGGGGCTACACCTTC. Protein product: CASSDRDRGVRGYTF.

The CDR3 protein is CASSLNSGNTIYF. The CDR3 DNA follows: TGCGCCAGCAGCTTGAACAGTGGAAACACCATATATTTT. V and J are TRBV5-1 and TRBJ1-3; D is ambiguous. CDR3 length: 13 amino acids. V gave up 1 base and J gave up 3 bases, with 5 bases separating them. In germline, CDR1 is SGHRS, CDR2 YFSETQ.

The rearrangement joins TRBV6-6 to TRBJ1-1, with D hard to call. CDR3 length: 14 amino acids. Germline lookup yields CDR1 MNHNY and CDR2 SVGAGI (reference sequence). The ends were cut back, 7 bases at V and 1 base at J, with 13 bases in the middle. The CDR3 DNA is TGTGCCAGCAAAAGGGAGGTGGGGAACACTGAAGCTTTCTTT. This translates into CASKREVGNTEAFF.

CDR3 residues: CASSFDRGLEKLFF. CDR3 nucleotides: TGTGCCAGCAGTTTTGACAGGGGTTTGGAAAAACTGTTTTTT. V gene TRBV28 combines with J gene TRBJ1-4; 8 bases map to TRBD1. Trimming at V came to 3 bases and at J to 8 bases, leaving 5 bases not matched to a gene. CDR3 size: 14 residues. CDR1 and CDR2 (germline): MDHEN, SYDVKM.

The chain joins TRBV28 to TRBJ1-6, with a weak D call TRBD1 (5 bases). The CDR3 runs 16 residues. CDR1 is MDHEN and CDR2 is SYDVKM in the germline V gene. The V end was cut by 3 bases, the J end by 7 bases, with 16 bases between. DNA of the CDR3: TGTGCCAGCAGTTTTCTTCAGGGAGGAGGAAATTCACCCCTCCACTTT. As protein: CASSFLQGGGNSPLHF.